Below, 2 T cell receptor beta chains from the same sample are listed, as sequenced in a study of T cell repertoires in cytomegalovirus infection. Which antigens these TCRs recognize remains unknown. TCRdb ran MiXCR on the reads and lists one entry per CDR3 protein. This sample has roughly 990,000 distinct CDR3 sequences; under 40% occur once, and the top ten carry over 10%. The specimen comprised cultured CD8+ T cells from PBMCs, sampled from culture after CMV antigen stimulation. These receptors originate from a human donor in good health (CMV status not recorded). Some clones in this sample may be carry-over from other donors' samples.

In this sample, this clonotype turned up once. CDR3 amino acids: CASMGGGPYEQYF. CDR3 DNA: TGTGCCAGTATGGGCGGGGGGCCCTACGAGCAGTACTTC. This chain connects TRBV19 to TRBJ2-7, with TRBD2 matching over 8 bases. This CDR3 is 13 amino acids long. V shed 7 bases, J shed 2 bases, and the junction held 4 bases outside the gene matches. From germline, CDR1 is LNHDA and CDR2 SQIVND (reference sequence).

This clonotype was seen a few times. As DNA, the CDR3 is TGTGCCAGCTCAAATACATGGGCAGGGATGGAGACCCAGTACTTC. Amino acids: CASSNTWAGMETQYF. The chain couples TRBV6-1 to TRBJ2-5; D may be TRBD1 (5 bases). The germline V gene has CDR1 MNHNS and CDR2 SASEGT. This CDR3 region has 15 residues. V dropped 8 bases and J dropped 5 bases, with 21 bases sitting between them.